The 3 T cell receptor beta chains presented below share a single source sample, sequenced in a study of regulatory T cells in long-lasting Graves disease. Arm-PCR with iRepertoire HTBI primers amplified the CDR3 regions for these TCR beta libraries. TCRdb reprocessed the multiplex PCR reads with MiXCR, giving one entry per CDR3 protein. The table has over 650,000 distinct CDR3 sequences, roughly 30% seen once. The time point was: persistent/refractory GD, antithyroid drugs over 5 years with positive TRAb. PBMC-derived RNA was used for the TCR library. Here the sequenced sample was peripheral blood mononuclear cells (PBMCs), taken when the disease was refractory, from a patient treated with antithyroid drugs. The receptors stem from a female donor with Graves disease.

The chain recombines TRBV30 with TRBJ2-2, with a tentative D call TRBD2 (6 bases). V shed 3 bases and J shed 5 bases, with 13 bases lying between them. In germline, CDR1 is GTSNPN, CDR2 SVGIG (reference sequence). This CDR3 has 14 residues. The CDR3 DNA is TGTGCCTGGAGGATGACGGGAGAGACCGGGGAGCTGTTTTTT. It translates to CAWRMTGETGELFF.

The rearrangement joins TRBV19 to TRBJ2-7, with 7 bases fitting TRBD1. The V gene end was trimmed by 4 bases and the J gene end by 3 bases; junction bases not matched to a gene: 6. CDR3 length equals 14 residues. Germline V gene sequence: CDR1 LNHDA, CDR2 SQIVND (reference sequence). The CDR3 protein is CASSRTGANYEQYF. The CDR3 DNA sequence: TGTGCCAGTAGTAGAACAGGGGCCAACTACGAGCAGTACTTC.

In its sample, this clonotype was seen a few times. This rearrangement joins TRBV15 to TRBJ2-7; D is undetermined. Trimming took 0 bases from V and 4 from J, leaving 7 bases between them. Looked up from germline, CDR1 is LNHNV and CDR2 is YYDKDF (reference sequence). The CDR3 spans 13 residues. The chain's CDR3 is CATSREGPYEQYF. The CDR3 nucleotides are TGTGCCACCAGCAGAGAAGGCCCTTACGAGCAGTACTTC.